This TCR beta chain is drawn from a study of shared T cell receptors in the human thymus. TCRdb keeps only in-frame clones here, not all; method: immunoSEQ multiplex PCR. The sample shows hundreds of thousands of clones, 85% to 90% of them seen only once. A few counts support this clone. These data were also reused for a study on human thymus T cells.

Sequenced material: thymocytes. The sequence came from a boy younger than two with a congenital heart defect.

The CDR3 region is CASSFYNEQYF. CDR3 nucleotides: TGTGCCAGCAGCTTTTATAATGAGCAGTACTTC. V is TRBV7-2 and J is TRBJ2-5; unclear D gene. The germline V and J ends were trimmed by 3 bases and 11 bases, with 10 bases remaining between them. Looked up from germline, CDR1 is SGHTA and CDR2 is FQGNSA. The CDR3 spans 11 residues.